These 32 T cell receptor beta chains share one sample of origin, sequenced in a study of tumour-infiltrating T cells in Burkitt lymphoma. The method was immunoSEQ multiplex PCR; TCRdb's version includes in-frame clones alone and lacks a portion of them. The table lists about 3,700 clones, 15% to 20% of them singletons. The sample consisted of tumor tissue. These receptors were taken from a human donor with Burkitt lymphoma.

This clone was seen only a few times. The V call is TRBV6-5, the J call TRBJ1-2, with 10 bases matching TRBD1. The CDR3 runs to 15 residues. Trimming took 0 bases from V and 8 from J; bases not matched to a gene: 6. Germline V gives CDR1 MNHEY, CDR2 SVGAGI. The CDR3 bases are TGTGCCAGCAGTTACTCGTCCGGGACAGGGGAGGGCTACACCTTC. Translating gives CASSYSSGTGEGYTF.

With respect to this clone: The sample carries other DNA sequences with the same CDR3. The CDR3 loop is CASSSGNTGELFF. In DNA, the CDR3 is TGTGCCAGCAGTTCGGGGAACACCGGGGAGCTGTTTTTT. The gene calls are TRBV6-5 and TRBJ2-2; D is undetermined. The CDR3 runs 13 residues. Germline V CDR1 and CDR2: MNHEY, SVGAGI. The ends were cut back, 4 bases at V and 1 base at J, with 4 bases in the middle.

The chain couples TRBV28 to TRBJ1-1; 9 positions match TRBD1. V gave up 4 bases and J gave up 6 bases; unmatched junction bases: 9. This CDR3 is built from 15 residues. Germline V gene data show CDR1 as MDHEN and CDR2 as SYDVKM. The CDR3 spells CASSSQGAGPAEAFF. The CDR3, as DNA: TGTGCCAGCAGTTCACAGGGGGCAGGTCCCGCTGAAGCTTTCTTT. Full variable domain (missing parts from reference TRBV28 and TRBJ1-1): DVKVTQSSRYLVKRTGEKVFLECVQDMDHENMFWYRQDPGLGLRLIYFSYDVKMKEKGDIPEGYSVSREKKERFSLILESASTNQTSMYLCASSSQGAGPAEAFFGQGTRLTVV.

This clone was detected only a few times. A read error may produce the germline difference seen at one junction end. V usage is TRBV28 and J usage is TRBJ2-3; D ambiguous. The CDR3 length is 12 residues. Germline V gene data show CDR1 as MDHEN and CDR2 as SYDVKM. The CDR3 is CASRLSTDMQYF. For the CDR3, the DNA is TGTGCCAGCAGATTGAGCACAGATATGCAGTATTTT.

The chain carries TRBV7-9 and TRBJ2-7, with 9 bases identical to TRBD2. The CDR3 is made up of 14 amino acids. The germline gives CDR1 SEHNR, CDR2 FQNEAQ (reference sequence). V lost 2 bases to trimming and J lost 5 bases; unmatched junction nucleotides: 4. The CDR3 reads CASSLIAGVDEQYF. Written as DNA, the CDR3 is TGTGCCAGCAGCTTAATAGCGGGAGTGGACGAGCAGTACTTC.

The V and J genes are TRBV28 and TRBJ2-7; no clear D gene. CDR1 and CDR2 from the germline V gene are MDHEN and SYDVKM. This CDR3 region has 11 residues. The ends were cut back, 4 bases at V and 5 bases at J, with 6 bases in the middle. CDR3 in amino acids: CASSWFDEQYF. The CDR3 DNA reads as TGTGCCAGCAGTTGGTTTGACGAGCAGTACTTC.

This chain uses TRBV5-4 with TRBJ2-6; TRBD1 might be the D (5 bases). Between the trimmed V and J ends, which lost 2 bases and 0 bases, there was a span of 12 bases. The CDR3 spans 17 residues. CDR1 SGHNT and CDR2 YYREEE come from the germline V gene (reference sequence). The CDR3 loop is CASSFDSVNSGANVLTF. The CDR3 DNA is TGTGCCAGCAGCTTCGACAGCGTAAACTCTGGGGCCAACGTCCTGACTTTC.

The chain has TRBV6-5 and TRBJ2-1, with D possibly matching TRBD2 (6 bases). V shed 5 bases and J shed 8 bases, with 16 bases lying between them. CDR1 and CDR2 (germline): MNHEY, SVGAGI. This CDR3 spans 14 amino acids. CDR3 loop: CASSESWRRDEQFF. The CDR3 coding sequence is TGTGCCAGCAGTGAATCGTGGAGGAGGGATGAGCAGTTCTTC.

Concerning this clone itself: One end of the junction does not line up with germline, which may come from a read error. The chain combines TRBV7-2 with TRBJ2-1, with D perhaps being TRBD1 or TRBD2 (5 bases each). CDR1 and CDR2 (germline): SGHTA, FQGNSA. The CDR3 covers 14 residues. CDR3 bases: TGTGTCAGCAGCCCCCCGGGACGTAGCAATGAGCAGTTCTTC. Its translation is CVSSPPGRSNEQFF.

The V and J genes are TRBV9 and TRBJ1-2; perhaps TRBD1 as D (5 bases). V gave up 4 bases and J gave up 8 bases, with 18 bases separating them. Germline V gene sequence: CDR1 SGDLS, CDR2 YYNGEE. The CDR3 contains 14 residues. The DNA for the CDR3 is TGTGCCAGCAGCCCCAGTGGGGGAGCTGGGGGCTACACCTTC. Amino acid sequence: CASSPSGGAGGYTF. The full variable domain, with the rest looked up from reference TRBV9 and TRBJ1-2, is DSGVTQTPKHLITATGQRVTLRCSPRSGDLSVYWYQQSLDQGLQFLIQYYNGEERAKGNILERFSAQQFPDLHSELNLSSLELGDSALYFCASSPSGGAGGYTFGSGTRLTVV.

This rearrangement joins TRBV19 to TRBJ2-2; 8 positions match TRBD2. Trimming removed 7 bases from V and 6 bases from J; junction bases left unmatched: 4. The germline CDR1 and CDR2 sequences are LNHDA and SQIVND (reference sequence). CDR3 length equals 13 residues. CDR3 sequence (DNA): TGTGCCAGTACTCCGGGGGGGGCCGGGGAGCTGTTTTTT. It encodes CASTPGGAGELFF.

CDR3 bases: TGCGCCAGCAGCCAGCTTAGGAACGGGGACCGCTACACCTTC. Protein sequence: CASSQLRNGDRYTF. The chain has TRBV4-3 and TRBJ1-2; possible D gene TRBD1, 5 bases. The CDR3 loop spans 14 amino acids. Per the germline V gene, CDR1 is LGHNA and CDR2 is YSLEER. Trimming cost V 3 bases and J 9 bases, with 17 bases left between them.

This clone occurred a few times. The chain employs TRBV5-6 and TRBJ2-1; D remains ambiguous. CDR1 and CDR2 (germline): SGHDT, YYEEEE. This CDR3 region has 12 residues. V lost 2 bases and J 9 bases, leaving 9 bases between the germline ends. CDR3 amino acids: CASSFGLGEQFF. CDR3 nucleotide sequence: TGTGCCAGCAGCTTCGGGTTAGGTGAGCAGTTCTTC. Variable domain in full (rest from reference TRBV5-6 and TRBJ2-1): DAGVTQSPTHLIKTRGQQVTLRCSPKSGHDTVSWYQQALGQGPQFIFQYYEEEERQRGNFPDRFSGHQFPNYSSELNVNALLLGDSALYLCASSFGLGEQFFGPGTRLTVL.

This clone was observed a few times. This chain connects TRBV7-2 to TRBJ1-5, with a weak D call TRBD1 (5 bases). Trimming shortened V by 1 base and J by 2 bases, and 9 bases separated the two germline ends. The length of the CDR3 is 15 residues. Germline values: CDR1 SGHTA, CDR2 FQGNSA. DNA of the CDR3: TGTGCCAGCAGCTTAGAACCCAGGGGCAATCAGCCCCAGCATTTT. Translating it yields CASSLEPRGNQPQHF. The variable domain in full, completed from reference TRBV7-2 and TRBJ1-5, reads GAGVSQSPSNKVTEKGKDVELRCDPISGHTALYWYRQSLGQGLEFLIYFQGNSAPDKSGLPSDRFSAERTGGSVSTLTIQRTQQEDSAVYLCASSLEPRGNQPQHFGDGTRLSIL.

This clone was detected a few times. The chain couples TRBV4-1 to TRBJ2-7; the D is unclear. Germline V gene lookup returns CDR1 MGHRA and CDR2 YSYEKL. The CDR3 loop spans 15 amino acids. V lost 0 bases to trimming and J lost 4 bases, with 13 bases between them. The CDR3 here is CASSQEGFLRYEQYF. CDR3 DNA: TGCGCCAGCAGCCAAGAGGGCTTCCTCAGGTACGAGCAGTACTTC.

The V and J genes are TRBV9 and TRBJ1-2; 7 nucleotides line up with TRBD1. Germline CDR1 is SGDLS and CDR2 is YYNGEE. The V gene end was trimmed by 3 bases and the J gene end by 13 bases; junction bases not matched to a gene: 12. This CDR3 comprises 13 residues. CDR3 region: CASSGGGIQGLTF. For the CDR3, the DNA is TGTGCCAGCAGCGGTGGTGGAATACAGGGGCTCACCTTC.

This clone was recorded a few times. Its ends do not fully match the called genes, so a read error is possible. This chain uses TRBV15 with TRBJ1-3; no reliable D call. Looked up from germline, CDR1 is LNHNV and CDR2 is YYDKDF (reference sequence). The CDR3 loop spans 14 amino acids. The CDR3 spells CATSRFPEGVARDF. The DNA for the CDR3 is TGTGCCACCAGCAGATTCCCGGAGGGTGTCGCAAGGGATTTT.

This clone was recorded a few times. CDR3 in amino acids: CASSFTTASGLYEQYF. As DNA, the CDR3 is TGTGCCAGCAGTTTTACCACGGCTAGCGGCCTCTACGAGCAGTACTTC. The gene calls are TRBV6-5 and TRBJ2-7, with 7 bases fitting TRBD2. The length of the CDR3 is 16 residues. J lost 3 bases, V lost 4 bases, and 12 bases had no gene match. Per germline, CDR1 MNHEY and CDR2 SVGAGI.

This clone has a handful of counts. The chain links TRBV18 to TRBJ2-5; a possible D gene is TRBD1 (6 bases). The CDR3 has 15 residues. CDR1 KGHSH and CDR2 LQKENI come from the germline V gene. V lost 2 bases and J 3 bases, leaving 13 bases between the germline ends. CDR3 sequence: CASSPEGRGKETQYF. DNA for the CDR3: TGTGCCAGCTCACCAGAGGGCAGGGGAAAAGAGACCCAGTACTTC.

This chain connects TRBV27 to TRBJ1-5; tentative D call: TRBD1 (6 bases). CDR3 length equals 15 residues. V was clipped by 7 bases and J by 6 bases, with 19 bases between them. In germline, CDR1 is MNHEY, CDR2 SMNVEV (reference sequence). In DNA form, the CDR3 reads TGTGCCAGCACCCCCCGTCGAATCAGGGGTCAGCCCCAGCATTTT. Translated: CASTPRRIRGQPQHF.

The table lists this clone with a few counts. As DNA, the CDR3 is TGTGCCAGTGACCTCTCTGGAAACACCATATATTTT. Translation: CASDLSGNTIYF. V is TRBV2 and J is TRBJ1-3; D unresolved. The germline gives CDR1 SNHLY, CDR2 FYNNEI. Trimming shortened V by 9 bases and J by 0 bases, and 6 bases separated the two germline ends. CDR3 size: 12 residues. The full variable domain, rest sourced from reference TRBV2 and TRBJ1-3, is EPEVTQTPSHQVTQMGQEVILRCVPISNHLYFYWYRQILGQKVEFLVSFYNNEISEKSEIFDDQFSVERPDGSNFTLKIRSTKLEDSAMYFCASDLSGNTIYFGEGSWLTVV.

This chain joins TRBV6-1 and TRBJ2-7, with 8 bases that match TRBD1. The length of the CDR3 is 15 residues. Germline trimming cut 3 bases from V and 3 bases from J; bases unmatched to any gene: 7. CDR1 is MNHNS, CDR2 SASEGT, per germline. The CDR3 DNA follows: TGTGCCAGCAGTGATCCCACAGGGGGAGTCTACGAGCAGTACTTC. It encodes CASSDPTGGVYEQYF.

The V and J genes are TRBV5-4 and TRBJ1-2; D not resolved. The germline CDR1 and CDR2 sequences are SGHNT and YYREEE (reference sequence). The CDR3 extends over 15 amino acids. Trimming pared 2 bases from V and 5 bases from J, leaving 16 bases between. CDR3 protein: CASSLFTGGSYGYTF. DNA for the CDR3: TGTGCCAGCAGCTTATTTACCGGAGGATCGTATGGCTACACCTTC.

The chain joins TRBV5-6 to TRBJ2-7, with a possible D match to TRBD2 (6 bases). Germline V CDR1 and CDR2: SGHDT, YYEEEE. V lost 4 bases, J lost 8 bases, and 13 bases lay in between. This CDR3 comprises 12 residues. The chain's CDR3 is CASSQGGPQQYF. The CDR3 nucleotides read TGTGCCAGCAGCCAGGGAGGCCCCCAGCAGTACTTC. The whole variable domain, filled in from reference TRBV5-6 and TRBJ2-7, reads DAGVTQSPTHLIKTRGQQVTLRCSPKSGHDTVSWYQQALGQGPQFIFQYYEEEERQRGNFPDRFSGHQFPNYSSELNVNALLLGDSALYLCASSQGGPQQYFGPGTRLTVT.

In this sample, this clone turned up a few times. This rearrangement joins TRBV5-4 to TRBJ2-1; D is perhaps TRBD1 or TRBD2 (5 bases each). V lost 0 bases, J lost 8 bases, and 12 bases lay in between. Germline CDR1 reads SGHNT; CDR2 reads YYREEE (reference sequence). This CDR3 has 14 amino acids. CDR3 protein: CASSLGGGTDEQFF. CDR3 sequence (DNA): TGTGCCAGCAGCTTGGGTGGGGGTACCGATGAGCAGTTCTTC.

The gene calls are TRBV4-1 and TRBJ2-1, with 10 bases matching TRBD2. The CDR3 loop spans 18 amino acids. J gave up 6 bases and V 0 bases, and 11 bases lay outside the gene matches. Germline loops: CDR1 MGHRA, CDR2 YSYEKL. For the CDR3, the DNA is TGCGCCAGCAGCCAAGAACCAAGGCTGGGACTAGCGCGCAATGAGCAGTTCTTC. Its protein is CASSQEPRLGLARNEQFF.

The J gene is TRBJ1-5, the V gene TRBV6-5; a weak D match, TRBD1 (5 bases). V dropped 3 bases and J dropped 0 bases, with 9 bases sitting between them. In germline, CDR1 is MNHEY, CDR2 SVGAGI. The CDR3 is made up of 15 amino acids. CDR3 sequence: CASSYGGNSNQPQHF. CDR3 bases: TGTGCCAGCAGTTATGGGGGGAATAGCAATCAGCCCCAGCATTTT.

This sequence joins TRBV7-9 and TRBJ2-2; D gene ambiguous. There are 12 residues in the CDR3. The V end lost 2 bases, the J end lost 6 bases, and 4 bases lay between the germline ends. CDR1 and CDR2 (germline): SEHNR, FQNEAQ (reference sequence). The CDR3: CASSLIPGELFF. CDR3 sequence (DNA): TGTGCCAGCAGCTTAATCCCCGGGGAGCTGTTTTTT.

This chain uses TRBV29-1 with TRBJ2-3; D unclear. Trimming took off 3 bases at V and 2 bases at J, with 9 bases between the two ends. The CDR3 is 13 amino acids. CDR1 is SQVTM, CDR2 ANQGSEA, per germline. CDR3 sequence (DNA): TGCAGCGTTGAGTTAAGATTCACAGATACGCAGTATTTT. It translates to CSVELRFTDTQYF.

This clone was detected only a few times. Written as DNA, the CDR3 is TGTGCCAGTAGCACAAAACAGGGATTTGACGAGCAGTACTTC. Its translation: CASSTKQGFDEQYF. The chain has TRBV19 and TRBJ2-7, with D maybe TRBD1 (6 bases). Germline CDR1 LNHDA, CDR2 SQIVND (reference sequence). CDR3 length: 14 amino acids. Trimming left V 6 bases short and J 5 bases short, with 17 bases between.

This clone was picked up a small number of times. The chain is built from TRBV2 and TRBJ1-3; D is perhaps TRBD1 (6 bases). V lost 4 bases and J 0 bases, leaving 10 bases between the germline ends. CDR3 size: 15 residues. Per the germline V gene, CDR1 is SNHLY and CDR2 is FYNNEI. The CDR3 spells CASSGWTDSGNTIYF. The CDR3 DNA is TGTGCCAGCAGTGGATGGACAGACTCTGGAAACACCATATATTTT.

This clone appeared a few times. The chain combines TRBV18 with TRBJ1-1; a possible D gene is TRBD1 (5 bases). Germline lookup yields CDR1 KGHSH and CDR2 LQKENI. The CDR3 is 15 residues long. V dropped 4 bases and J dropped 5 bases, with 17 bases sitting between them. The CDR3 nucleotides read TGTGCCAGCTCACTCGGGACTTCCGGGTGGACTGAAGCTTTCTTT. This translates into CASSLGTSGWTEAFF.